The sequence of this TCR beta chain was determined in a study of T cells in Graves' hyperthyroidism and ophthalmopathy. This clonotype was seen at least ten times. TCR beta CDR3 region amplification was performed from RNA transcripts. First-round RT-PCR with HTBI primers amplified the TCR CDR3 region. TCRdb re-derived calls from the multiplex PCR reads in MiXCR, one entry per CDR3 protein. The table shows about 400,000 distinct CDR3 sequences, with 15% to 18% occurring only once. Deletions cut 1 base from V and 6 bases from J, with 14 bases between. In germline, CDR1 is SGHRS, CDR2 YFSETQ. This CDR3 spans 16 amino acids.

This receptor was obtained from a woman aged 18 to 35 with Graves' hyperthyroidism. The chain combines TRBV5-1 with TRBJ1-6, with D tentatively TRBD1 (5 bases). Input material: blood. The chain's CDR3 is CASSLNRGGGNSPLHF. CDR3 nucleotides: TGCGCCAGCAGCTTGAATCGGGGCGGAGGTAATTCACCCCTCCACTTT.